A selection of T cell receptor beta chains follows, all from one sample in a study of T cell responses to AZD1222 COVID-19 vaccine. Profiled with immunoSEQ multiplex PCR; TCRdb holds only in-frame clones, not every one. The table lists about 95,000 clones, about 89% of them singletons. The sample was peripheral blood, taken on day 0 of AZD1222 vaccination. Receptors were obtained from an adult in good health. Both conserved end residues are trimmed from each CDR3. The D gene is left open where the match is weak. Size is omitted from some rows. Given values are once, few, many or a class for expanded clones.

>NA|NA|12|TRBV27|TRBJ1-6
ASSPWSSNSPLH
>NA|NA|11|TRBV7-9|TRBJ1-1
ASSNQRDTEAF
>NA|NA|8|TRBV20-1|TRBJ2-1
SEQKGEQF
>NA|TRBD1|13|TRBV2|TRBJ2-7
ASRVDRVPSYEQY
>NA|NA|12|TRBV20-1|TRBJ1-5
SASYRGTHQPQH
>NA|NA|11|TRBV12-3/TRBV12-4|TRBJ1-1
ASSLPGDAEAF
>once|NA|11|TRBV9|TRBJ1-2
ASSAGENYGYT
>NA|NA|13|TRBV27|TRBJ2-1
ASSLSPFSYNEQF
>NA|TRBD2|14|TRBV5-4|TRBJ2-5
ASSLGGLAGQETQY
>NA|NA|12|TRBV2|TRBJ2-3
ASSERGFTDTQY
>once|NA|10|TRBV7-9|TRBJ2-7
ASSLEGGEQY
>NA|TRBD1|10|TRBV12-3/TRBV12-4|TRBJ1-6
ASSRTGSPLH
>NA|NA|12|TRBV5-1|TRBJ1-2
ASSLRGPNYGYT
>NA|NA|11|TRBV19|TRBJ1-2
ASSGTVNYGYT
>NA|NA|12|TRBV27|TRBJ2-7
ATQIGGRPYEQY
>NA|NA|12|TRBV9|TRBJ1-2
ASSVGGGSYGYT
>NA|NA|12|TRBV19|TRBJ2-7
ASSIGQGGGEQY
>NA|NA|10|TRBV29-1|TRBJ1-5
SVDARDQPQH
>NA|NA|11|TRBV12-3/TRBV12-4|TRBJ1-2
ASSTRPSNGYT
>NA|NA|11|TRBV15|TRBJ2-2
ATSRIKGGELF
>NA|TRBD1|11|TRBV10-2|TRBJ2-7
ASRRDRDYEQY
>NA|NA|11|TRBV30|TRBJ1-5
AWSDGGNQPQH
>once|TRBD1|11|TRBV28|TRBJ1-2
ASSPPGGYGYT
>NA|TRBD1|15|TRBV24-1|TRBJ1-1
ATSDPKGTGRGTEAF
>NA|NA|15|TRBV4-3|TRBJ2-3
ASSQVAGDEGTDTQY
>NA|NA|9|TRBV5-6|TRBJ2-7
ASSGAYEQY
>once|NA|11|TRBV5-3|TRBJ2-7
ARSFQGSYEQY
>NA|NA|11|TRBV6-5|TRBJ2-4
ASSPTRGNIQY